Listed below are T cell receptor beta chains from one sample, sequenced in a study of shared clonotypes between healthy human individuals. TCRdb's copy holds only in-frame clones and misses some; the assay was immunoSEQ multiplex PCR. The data show about 590,000 clones, nearly 97% seen once. The specimen was naive CD8+ T cells sorted from blood. The receptors here all came from a woman in her twenties or thirties in good health. Both conserved end residues are part of each CDR3. A D gene is named only where the DNA matches it firmly. The size field is filled for only some rows; it gives once, few, many or a size class.

abundance	v_gene	j_gene	d_gene	CDR3nt	CDR3aa
.	TRBV7-9	TRBJ2-1	TRBD2	TGTGCCAGCAGCTTAGCAGGAGCGGGAGCAAGCAATGAGCAGTTCTTC	CASSLAGAGASNEQFF
.	TRBV28	TRBJ2-7	.	TGTGCCAGCAGTTCCCCCCGGGACTCGACCCATCGAGAGCAGTACTTC	CASSSPRDSTHREQYF
.	TRBV27	TRBJ2-7	.	TGTGCCAGCAGTTTTGTGGGAGCTGAGTACGAGCAGTACTTC	CASSFVGAEYEQYF
.	TRBV28	TRBJ1-2	.	TGTGCCAGCAGTTTAGTGGACAGTACTAACTATGGCTACACCTTC	CASSLVDSTNYGYTF
.	TRBV7-9	TRBJ2-7	.	TGTGCCAGCAGCTTGGGACTCGACGAGCAGTACTTC	CASSLGLDEQYF
.	TRBV5-4	TRBJ1-2	.	.	CASSFGAGYTF
.	TRBV27	TRBJ1-1	.	TGTGCCAGCAGTACCCTACTTGGTCACACTGAAGCTTTCTTT	CASSTLLGHTEAFF
.	TRBV2	TRBJ2-1	TRBD1	TGTGCCAGCACCGGGACAGGAGGAGGTGATGAGCAGTTCTTC	CASTGTGGGDEQFF
.	TRBV9	TRBJ2-2	.	TGTGCCAGCAGCGGCAGGGTGGAGACCGGGGAGCTGTTTTTT	CASSGRVETGELFF
.	TRBV28	TRBJ2-7	.	TGTGCCAGCACACCATCCGGGGCCTCCTACGAGCAGTACTTC	CASTPSGASYEQYF
.	TRBV4-1	TRBJ1-1	.	TGCGCCAGCAGCCAAGATGATGACGGCGGCTTGGAAGCTTTCTTT	CASSQDDDGGLEAFF
.	TRBV30	TRBJ2-7	TRBD2	TGTGCCCAGCGCACTAGCGGAACGTACGAGCAGTACTTC	CAQRTSGTYEQYF
.	TRBV6-1	TRBJ2-5	TRBD1	TGTGCCAGCAGCGAAGACAGGGCAGATGAGACCCAGTACTTC	CASSEDRADETQYF
once	TRBV5-6	TRBJ2-7	TRBD2	TGTGCCAGCAGCCGAGGACTAGCGGGATTCTACGAGCAGTACTTC	CASSRGLAGFYEQYF
.	TRBV14	TRBJ2-1	TRBD2	TGTGCCAGCAGCCAGCTAGCGGGAGGGCCCAATGAGCAGTTCTTC	CASSQLAGGPNEQFF
.	TRBV28	TRBJ2-2	.	TGTGCCAGCAGCCACTCTCGGGGGAGATGGACCGGGGAGCTGTTTTTT	CASSHSRGRWTGELFF
.	TRBV7-2	TRBJ2-7	.	TGTGCCAGCAGCTTAATAACAGGGCGGTCCTACGAGCAGTACTTC	CASSLITGRSYEQYF
few	TRBV19	TRBJ1-5	.	TGTGCCAGTAGTTGGGCAGATAATCAGCCCCAGCATTTT	CASSWADNQPQHF
.	TRBV10-3	TRBJ2-1	TRBD2	TGTGCCATCAGTGAGTCTAGCGGGAACCCCTACAATGAGCAGTTCTTC	CAISESSGNPYNEQFF
.	TRBV28	TRBJ2-7	TRBD1	TGTGCCAGCAGTTTGACAGGGGACTCCTACGAGCAGTACTTC	CASSLTGDSYEQYF
.	TRBV6-1	TRBJ1-1	.	TGTGCCAGCAGTGTAAAGACAGGGAACACTGAAGCTTTCTTT	CASSVKTGNTEAFF
.	TRBV25-1	TRBJ2-1	TRBD1	TGTGCCAGCGCCCGGGACAGAGAGGTTGGGAATGAGCAGTTCTTC	CASARDREVGNEQFF
.	TRBV15	TRBJ2-1	.	TGTGCCACCATGAGTGTCCCTACCAACAATGAGCAGTTCTTC	CATMSVPTNNEQFF
.	TRBV5-1	TRBJ2-7	.	TGCGCCAGCAGCGGCTCCTACGAGCAGTACTTC	CASSGSYEQYF
.	TRBV6-9	TRBJ2-2	.	TGTGCCAGCAGTCCCTCTACCGCGAACACCGGGGAGCTGTTTTTT	CASSPSTANTGELFF
.	TRBV5-5	TRBJ2-5	.	TGTGCCAGCAGCCCGGACGGTGAGACCCAGTACTTC	CASSPDGETQYF
.	TRBV28	TRBJ2-7	.	TGTGCCAGCAGTTTACGGGGGGCTTGGGAGCAGTACTTC	CASSLRGAWEQYF
.	TRBV13	TRBJ2-7	TRBD1	TGTGCCAGCAGCTTAGATGGACAGGGGATTTACGAGCAGTACTTC	CASSLDGQGIYEQYF
.	TRBV30	TRBJ2-7	.	TGTGCCTGGAGTACTAGGGACCGGGACCCCTACGAGCAGTACTTC	CAWSTRDRDPYEQYF
.	TRBV12-5	TRBJ1-1	.	TGTGCTAGTGGACATCAACAGGGTGTGAACACTGAAGCTTTCTTT	CASGHQQGVNTEAFF
.	TRBV5-6	TRBJ1-5	TRBD1	TGTGCCAGCAGCTTCTGGACAGGGAGTCAGCCCCAGCATTTT	CASSFWTGSQPQHF
.	TRBV30	TRBJ2-7	.	TGTGCCTGGACCGACGTGGGCTACGAGCAGTACTTC	CAWTDVGYEQYF
.	TRBV9	TRBJ1-5	.	TGTGCCAGCAGCGTAGGTGGGGGTTCTCAGCCCCAGCATTTT	CASSVGGGSQPQHF
.	TRBV5-1	TRBJ2-2	TRBD2	TGCGCCAGCAGCCCCACACGAGGACTAGCGGTATCTGATCGTGGCGGGGAGCTGTTTTTT	CASSPTRGLAVSDRGGELFF
.	TRBV30	TRBJ1-1	.	TGTGCCTGGACACCTTTTTTCGACACTGAAGCTTTCTTT	CAWTPFFDTEAFF
.	TRBV7-9	TRBJ1-3	TRBD1	TGTGCCAGCAGCTTAGGCAGGGGGCGTGTGAACACCATATATTTT	CASSLGRGRVNTIYF
.	TRBV5-1	TRBJ2-7	.	TGCGCCAGCAGGGCAGAACAGGGCTACGAGCAGTACTTC	CASRAEQGYEQYF
.	TRBV5-4	TRBJ2-7	.	TGTGCCAGCAGCGAGGGGAACTACGAGCAGTACTTC	CASSEGNYEQYF
.	TRBV29-1	TRBJ2-5	.	TGCAGCGTTGAGGGAGAGACCCAGTACTTC	CSVEGETQYF
.	TRBV27	TRBJ2-7	.	TGTGCCAGCAGTTTTGGAGTGAGGTACGAGCAGTACTTC	CASSFGVRYEQYF
.	TRBV5-6	TRBJ2-2	.	TGTGCCAGCAGCTTGGACGGGACCGGGGAGCTGTTTTTT	CASSLDGTGELFF
.	TRBV5-6	TRBJ2-7	TRBD2	TGTGCCAGCAGCTTGGTAGCGGGATCGGCCGAGCAGTACTTC	CASSLVAGSAEQYF
.	TRBV30	TRBJ2-3	.	TGTGCCTGGAGTGTAAATTTAGTGCGGAGAACACTAGCTACGCAGTATTTT	CAWSVNLVRRTLATQYF
.	TRBV13	TRBJ2-7	TRBD1	TGTGCCAGCAGCTCCCCCCGGGACAGAGAATCGAACCCCTACGAGCAGTACTTC	CASSSPRDRESNPYEQYF
.	TRBV29-1	TRBJ2-3	.	TGCAGCGTCCCCCGGGTGGGCACAGATACGCAGTATTTT	CSVPRVGTDTQYF
.	TRBV10-3	TRBJ1-1	.	TGTGCCATCAGTACAGTCCTTGAAGCTTTCTTT	CAISTVLEAFF
.	TRBV29-1	TRBJ2-7	.	TGCAGACGGAGCGAGCAGTACTTC	CRRSEQYF
once	TRBV2	TRBJ1-5	.	TGTGCCAGCAGTGACGGAGGAGGGGCTGGTCAGCCCCAGCATTTT	CASSDGGGAGQPQHF
.	TRBV27	TRBJ2-7	.	TGTGCCAGCGTAGGGGCCTCCTACGAGCAGTACTTC	CASVGASYEQYF